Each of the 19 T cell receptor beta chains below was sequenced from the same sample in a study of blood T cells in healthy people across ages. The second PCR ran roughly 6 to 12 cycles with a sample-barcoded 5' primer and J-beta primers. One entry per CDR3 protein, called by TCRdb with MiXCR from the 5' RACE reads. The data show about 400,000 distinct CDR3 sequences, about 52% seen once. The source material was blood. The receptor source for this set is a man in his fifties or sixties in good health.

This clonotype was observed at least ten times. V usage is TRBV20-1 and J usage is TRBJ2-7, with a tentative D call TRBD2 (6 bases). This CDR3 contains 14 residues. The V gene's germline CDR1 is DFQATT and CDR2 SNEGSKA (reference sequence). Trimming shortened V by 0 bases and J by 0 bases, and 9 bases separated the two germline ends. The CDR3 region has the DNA TGCAGTGCTAGAGATAGGGGACTCTCCTACGAGCAGTACTTC. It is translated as CSARDRGLSYEQYF.

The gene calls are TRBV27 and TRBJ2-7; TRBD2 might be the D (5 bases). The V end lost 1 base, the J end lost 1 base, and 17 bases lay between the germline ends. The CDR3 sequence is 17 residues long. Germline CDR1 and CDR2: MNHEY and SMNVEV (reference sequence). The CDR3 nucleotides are TGTGCCAGCAGTTTATTTGGGTATGAGGGCTTATCCTACGAGCAGTACTTC. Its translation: CASSLFGYEGLSYEQYF.

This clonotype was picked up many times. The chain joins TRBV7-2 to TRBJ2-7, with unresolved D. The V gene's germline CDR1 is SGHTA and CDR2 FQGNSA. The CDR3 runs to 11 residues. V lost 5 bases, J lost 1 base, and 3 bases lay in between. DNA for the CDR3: TGTGCCAGCAGCCGATCCTACGAGCAGTACTTC. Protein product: CASSRSYEQYF.

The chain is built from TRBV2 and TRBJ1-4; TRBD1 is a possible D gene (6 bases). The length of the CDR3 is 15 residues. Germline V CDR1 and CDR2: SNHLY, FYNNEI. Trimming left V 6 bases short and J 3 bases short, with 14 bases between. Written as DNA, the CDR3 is TGTGCCAGCAGGCAGGGGAAGGGGGCTAATGAAAAACTGTTTTTT. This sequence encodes CASRQGKGANEKLFF.

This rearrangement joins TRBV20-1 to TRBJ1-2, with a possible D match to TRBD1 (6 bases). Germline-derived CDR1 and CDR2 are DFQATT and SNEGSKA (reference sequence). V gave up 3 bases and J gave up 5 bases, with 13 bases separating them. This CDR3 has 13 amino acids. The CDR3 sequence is CSARGQIGYGYTF. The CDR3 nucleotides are TGCAGTGCTAGGGGACAAATAGGGTATGGCTACACCTTC.

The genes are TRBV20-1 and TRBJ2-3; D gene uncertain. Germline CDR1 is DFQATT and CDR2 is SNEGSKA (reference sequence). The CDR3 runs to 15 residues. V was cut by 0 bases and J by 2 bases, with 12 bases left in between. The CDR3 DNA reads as TGCAGTGCTAGAGATTACAGAGAAAACACAGATACGCAGTATTTT. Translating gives CSARDYRENTDTQYF.

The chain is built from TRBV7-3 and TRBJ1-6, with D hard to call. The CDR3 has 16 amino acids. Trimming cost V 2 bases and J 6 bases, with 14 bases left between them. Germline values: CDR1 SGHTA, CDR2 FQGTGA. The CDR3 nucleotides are TGTGCCAGCAGCTTAGGGAGGGTCGGAGTTAATTCACCCCTCCACTTT. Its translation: CASSLGRVGVNSPLHF. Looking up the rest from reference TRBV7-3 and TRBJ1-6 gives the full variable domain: GAGVSQTPSNKVTEKGKYVELRCDPISGHTALYWYRQSLGQGPEFLIYFQGTGAADDSGLPNDRFFAVRPEGSVSTLKIQRTERGDSAVYLCASSLGRVGVNSPLHFGNGTRLTVT.

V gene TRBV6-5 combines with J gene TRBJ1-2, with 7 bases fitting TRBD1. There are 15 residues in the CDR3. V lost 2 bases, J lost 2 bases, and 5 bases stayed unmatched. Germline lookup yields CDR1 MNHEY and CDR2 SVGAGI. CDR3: CASSYLAGGNYGYTF. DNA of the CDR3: TGTGCCAGCAGTTACCTCGCAGGGGGGAACTATGGCTACACCTTC.

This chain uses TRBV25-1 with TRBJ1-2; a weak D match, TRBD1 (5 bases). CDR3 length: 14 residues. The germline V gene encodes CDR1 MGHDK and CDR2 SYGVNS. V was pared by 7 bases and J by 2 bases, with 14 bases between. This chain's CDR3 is CASTEFGDNYGYTF. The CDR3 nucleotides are TGTGCCAGCACCGAATTTGGGGACAACTATGGCTACACCTTC.

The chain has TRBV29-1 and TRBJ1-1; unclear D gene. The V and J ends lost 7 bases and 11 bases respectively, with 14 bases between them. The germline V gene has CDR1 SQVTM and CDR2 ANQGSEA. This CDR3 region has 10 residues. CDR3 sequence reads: CSGLWQKAFF. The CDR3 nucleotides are TGCAGCGGCCTGTGGCAAAAGGCTTTCTTT.

The CDR3 sequence is CASSEDRGSYEQYF. CDR3 DNA: TGTGCCAGCAGTGAAGACAGGGGCTCCTACGAGCAGTACTTC. The V call is TRBV25-1, the J call TRBJ2-7; 8 bases agree with TRBD1. This CDR3 comprises 14 residues. CDR1 is MGHDK, CDR2 SYGVNS, per germline. The J segment lost 0 bases and the V segment lost 2 bases, leaving 0 bases of the junction unmatched.

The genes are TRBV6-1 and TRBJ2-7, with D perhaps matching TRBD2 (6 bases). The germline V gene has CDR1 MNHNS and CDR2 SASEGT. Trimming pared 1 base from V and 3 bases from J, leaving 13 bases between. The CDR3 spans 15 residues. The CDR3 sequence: CASSEVTSRDYEQYF. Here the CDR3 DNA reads TGTGCCAGCAGTGAAGTCACTAGCCGAGACTACGAGCAGTACTTC.

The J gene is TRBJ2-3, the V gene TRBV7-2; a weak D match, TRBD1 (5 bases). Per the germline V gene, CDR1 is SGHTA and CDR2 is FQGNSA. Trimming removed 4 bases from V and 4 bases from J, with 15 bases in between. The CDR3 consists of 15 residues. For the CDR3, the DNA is TGTGCCAGCAGCTCCAACTGGACACCGGCAGATACGCAGTATTTT. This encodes CASSSNWTPADTQYF.

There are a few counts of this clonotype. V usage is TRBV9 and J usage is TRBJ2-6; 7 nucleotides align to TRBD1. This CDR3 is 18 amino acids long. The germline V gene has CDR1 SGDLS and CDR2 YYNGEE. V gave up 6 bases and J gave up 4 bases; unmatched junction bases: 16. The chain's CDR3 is CASTGNRQGTEGANVLTF. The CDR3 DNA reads TGTGCCAGCACCGGAAACCGACAGGGAACTGAAGGGGCCAACGTCCTGACTTTC.

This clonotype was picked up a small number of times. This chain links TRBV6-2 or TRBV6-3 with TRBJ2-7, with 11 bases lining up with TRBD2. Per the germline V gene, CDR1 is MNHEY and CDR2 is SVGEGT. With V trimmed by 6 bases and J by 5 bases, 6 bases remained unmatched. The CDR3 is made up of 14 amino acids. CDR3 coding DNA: TGTGCCAGCAGAATCGTAGCGGGAGGGGACGAGCAGTACTTC. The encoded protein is CASRIVAGGDEQYF.

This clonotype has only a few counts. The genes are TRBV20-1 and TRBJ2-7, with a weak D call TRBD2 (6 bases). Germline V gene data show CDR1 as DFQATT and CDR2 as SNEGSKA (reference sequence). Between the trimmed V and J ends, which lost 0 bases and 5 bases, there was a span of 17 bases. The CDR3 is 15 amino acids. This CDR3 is CSARERRAGRDEQYF. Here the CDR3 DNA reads TGCAGTGCTAGAGAGCGGCGGGCGGGAAGGGACGAGCAGTACTTC.

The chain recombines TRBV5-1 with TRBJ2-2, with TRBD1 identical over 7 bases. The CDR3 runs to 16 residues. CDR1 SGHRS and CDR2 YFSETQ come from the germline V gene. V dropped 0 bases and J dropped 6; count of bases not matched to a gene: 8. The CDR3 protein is CASSLASQGDAGELFF. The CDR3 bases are TGCGCCAGCAGCTTGGCCTCGCAGGGGGACGCCGGGGAGCTGTTTTTT. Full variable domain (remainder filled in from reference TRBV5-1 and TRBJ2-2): KAGVTQTPRYLIKTRGQQVTLSCSPISGHRSVSWYQQTPGQGLQFLFEYFSETQRNKGNFPGRFSGRQFSNSRSEMNVSTLELGDSALYLCASSLASQGDAGELFFGEGSRLTVL.

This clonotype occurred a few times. The DNA of the CDR3 is TGTGCCAGCAGCTTAGGCCTAAAGGGAGGGGCCAACGTCCTGACTTTC. Translating gives CASSLGLKGGANVLTF. This chain joins TRBV7-9 and TRBJ2-6; D remains unclear. CDR1 and CDR2 from the germline V gene are SEHNR and FQNEAQ (reference sequence). The CDR3 consists of 16 residues. Deletions cut 1 base from V and 4 bases from J, with 11 bases between.

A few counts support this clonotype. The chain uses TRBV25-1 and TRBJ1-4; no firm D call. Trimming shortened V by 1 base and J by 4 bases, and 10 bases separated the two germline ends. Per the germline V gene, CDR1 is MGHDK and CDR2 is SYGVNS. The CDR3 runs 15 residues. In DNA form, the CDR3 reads TGTGCCAGCAGTGAATGGCGGGCCCGTAATGAAAAACTGTTTTTT. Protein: CASSEWRARNEKLFF.